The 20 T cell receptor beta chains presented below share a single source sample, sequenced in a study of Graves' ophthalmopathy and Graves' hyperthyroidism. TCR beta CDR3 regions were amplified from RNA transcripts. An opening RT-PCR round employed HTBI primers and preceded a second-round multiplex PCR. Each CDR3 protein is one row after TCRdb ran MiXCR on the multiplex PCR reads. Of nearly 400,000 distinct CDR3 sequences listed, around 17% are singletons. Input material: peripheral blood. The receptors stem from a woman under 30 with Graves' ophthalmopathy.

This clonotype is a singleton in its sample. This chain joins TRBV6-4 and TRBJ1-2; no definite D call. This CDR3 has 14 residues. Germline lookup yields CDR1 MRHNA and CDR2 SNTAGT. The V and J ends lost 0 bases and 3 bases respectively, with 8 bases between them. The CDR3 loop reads CASSDSAGDYGYTF. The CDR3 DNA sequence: TGTGCCAGCAGTGACTCCGCAGGCGACTATGGCTACACCTTC.

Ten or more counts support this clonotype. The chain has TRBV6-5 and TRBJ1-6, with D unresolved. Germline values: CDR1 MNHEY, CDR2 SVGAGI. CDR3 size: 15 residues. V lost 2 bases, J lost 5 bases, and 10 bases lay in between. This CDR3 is CASSYGRRDNSPLHF. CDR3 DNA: TGTGCCAGCAGTTACGGCCGACGGGATAATTCACCCCTCCACTTT.

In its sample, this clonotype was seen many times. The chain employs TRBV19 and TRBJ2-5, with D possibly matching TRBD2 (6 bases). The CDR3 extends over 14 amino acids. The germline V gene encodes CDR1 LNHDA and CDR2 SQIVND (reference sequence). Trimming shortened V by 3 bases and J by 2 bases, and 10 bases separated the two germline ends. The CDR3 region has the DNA TGTGCCAGTAGTATCCTAGGAGGGCAAGAGACCCAGTACTTC. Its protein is CASSILGGQETQYF.

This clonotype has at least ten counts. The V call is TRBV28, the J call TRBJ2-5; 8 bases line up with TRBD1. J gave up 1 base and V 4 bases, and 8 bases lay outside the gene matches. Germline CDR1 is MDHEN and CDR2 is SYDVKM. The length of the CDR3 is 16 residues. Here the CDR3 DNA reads TGTGCCAGCAGTTACACGGGCAGGGGGCTCCAAGAGACCCAGTACTTC. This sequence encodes CASSYTGRGLQETQYF. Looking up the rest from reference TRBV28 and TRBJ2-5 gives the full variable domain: DVKVTQSSRYLVKRTGEKVFLECVQDMDHENMFWYRQDPGLGLRLIYFSYDVKMKEKGDIPEGYSVSREKKERFSLILESASTNQTSMYLCASSYTGRGLQETQYFGPGTRLLVL.

The CDR3 is CASTWDGYEQYF. In DNA form, the CDR3 reads TGTGCCAGCACCTGGGACGGCTACGAGCAGTACTTC. The rearrangement joins TRBV7-8 to TRBJ2-7; D tentatively fits TRBD1 or TRBD2 (5 bases each). Germline V gives CDR1 SGHVS, CDR2 FQNEAQ. Trimming took 7 bases from V and 3 from J, leaving 10 bases between them. This CDR3 region has 12 residues.

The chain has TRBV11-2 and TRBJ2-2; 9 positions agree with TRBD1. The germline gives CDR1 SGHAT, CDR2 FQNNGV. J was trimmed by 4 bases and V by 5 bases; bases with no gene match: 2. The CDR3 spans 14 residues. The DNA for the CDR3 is TGTGCCAGCAGCCAGGGACAGGGCACCGGGGAGCTGTTTTTT. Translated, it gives CASSQGQGTGELFF.

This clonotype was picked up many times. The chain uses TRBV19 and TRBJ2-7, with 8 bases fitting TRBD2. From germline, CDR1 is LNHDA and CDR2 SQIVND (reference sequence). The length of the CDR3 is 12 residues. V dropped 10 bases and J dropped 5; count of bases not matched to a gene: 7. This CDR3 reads CATAGGWDEQYF. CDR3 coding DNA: TGTGCCACCGCGGGAGGATGGGACGAGCAGTACTTC.

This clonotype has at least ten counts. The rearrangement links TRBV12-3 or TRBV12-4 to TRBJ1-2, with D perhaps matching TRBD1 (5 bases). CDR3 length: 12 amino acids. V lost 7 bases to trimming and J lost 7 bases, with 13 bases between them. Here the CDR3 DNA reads TGTGCCAGCAACATTTACGGGGCTGGCTACACCTTC. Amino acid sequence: CASNIYGAGYTF.

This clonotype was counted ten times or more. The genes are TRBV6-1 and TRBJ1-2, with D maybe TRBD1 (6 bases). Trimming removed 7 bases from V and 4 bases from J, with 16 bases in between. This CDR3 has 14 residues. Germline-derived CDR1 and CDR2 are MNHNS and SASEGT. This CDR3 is CASTGPGASYGYTF. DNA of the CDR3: TGTGCCAGCACTGGGCCGGGGGCTAGCTATGGCTACACCTTC.

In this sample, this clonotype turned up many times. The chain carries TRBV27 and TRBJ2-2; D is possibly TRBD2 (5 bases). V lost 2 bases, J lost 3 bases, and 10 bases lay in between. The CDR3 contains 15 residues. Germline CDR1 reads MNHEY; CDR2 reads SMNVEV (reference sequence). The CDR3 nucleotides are TGTGCCAGCAGTTTAACTAGGCTGTACACCGGGGAGCTGTTTTTT. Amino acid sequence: CASSLTRLYTGELFF.

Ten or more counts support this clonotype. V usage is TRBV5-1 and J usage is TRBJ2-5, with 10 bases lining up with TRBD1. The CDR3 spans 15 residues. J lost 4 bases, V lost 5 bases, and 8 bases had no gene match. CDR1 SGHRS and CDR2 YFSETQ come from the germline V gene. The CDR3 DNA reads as TGCGCCAGCAGGACCGACAGGGGGCGCGGAGAGACCCAGTACTTC. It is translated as CASRTDRGRGETQYF.

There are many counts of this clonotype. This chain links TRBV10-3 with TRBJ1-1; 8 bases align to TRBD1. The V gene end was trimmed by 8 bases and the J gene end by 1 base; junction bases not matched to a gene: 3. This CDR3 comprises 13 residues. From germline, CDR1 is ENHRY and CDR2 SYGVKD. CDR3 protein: CAISDRANTEAFF. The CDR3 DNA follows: TGTGCCATCTCGGACAGGGCGAACACTGAAGCTTTCTTT.

CDR3 nucleotides: TGTGCCAGCAGCCTACCCCCCCGACTGGTCAACTCCGTAGCGAACACCGGGGAGCTGTTTTTT. Protein sequence: CASSLPPRLVNSVANTGELFF. This rearrangement joins TRBV4-2 to TRBJ2-2, with D uncertain. V lost 4 bases, J lost 0 bases, and 27 bases lay in between. Germline CDR1 and CDR2: LGHNA and YNFKEQ. CDR3 length: 21 amino acids.

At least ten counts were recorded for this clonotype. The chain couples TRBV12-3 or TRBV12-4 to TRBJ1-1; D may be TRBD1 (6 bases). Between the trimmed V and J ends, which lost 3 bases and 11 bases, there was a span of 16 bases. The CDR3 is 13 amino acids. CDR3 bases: TGTGCCAGCAGTTTTAAGGCGGGGGCGAGGGCTTTCTTT. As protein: CASSFKAGARAFF.

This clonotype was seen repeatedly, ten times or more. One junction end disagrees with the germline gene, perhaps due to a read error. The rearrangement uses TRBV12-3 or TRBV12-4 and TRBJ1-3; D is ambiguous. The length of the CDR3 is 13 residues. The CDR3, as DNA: TGTGCCAGCAGCATGGCCTCTGGAAACGCCATATATTTT. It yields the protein CASSMASGNAIYF.

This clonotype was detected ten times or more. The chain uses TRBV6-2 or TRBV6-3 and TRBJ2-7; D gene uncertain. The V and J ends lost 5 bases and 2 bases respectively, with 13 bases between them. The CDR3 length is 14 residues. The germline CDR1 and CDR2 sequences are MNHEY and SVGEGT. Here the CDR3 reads CASSRPGSAYEQYF. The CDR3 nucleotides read TGTGCCAGCAGTCGCCCCGGTTCGGCCTACGAGCAGTACTTC.

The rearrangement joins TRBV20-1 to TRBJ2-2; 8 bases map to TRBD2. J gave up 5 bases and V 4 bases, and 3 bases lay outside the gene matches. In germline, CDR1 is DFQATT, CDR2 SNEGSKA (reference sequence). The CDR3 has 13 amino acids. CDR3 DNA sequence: TGCAGTGCTAAGGTAGCGGGGACCGGGGAGCTGTTTTTT. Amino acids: CSAKVAGTGELFF.

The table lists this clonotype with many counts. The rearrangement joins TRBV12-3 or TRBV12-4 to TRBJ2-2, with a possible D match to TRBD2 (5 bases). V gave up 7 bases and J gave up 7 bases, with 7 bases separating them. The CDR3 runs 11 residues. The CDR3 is CASKRGGELFF. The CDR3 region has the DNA TGTGCCAGCAAACGGGGCGGGGAGCTGTTTTTT.

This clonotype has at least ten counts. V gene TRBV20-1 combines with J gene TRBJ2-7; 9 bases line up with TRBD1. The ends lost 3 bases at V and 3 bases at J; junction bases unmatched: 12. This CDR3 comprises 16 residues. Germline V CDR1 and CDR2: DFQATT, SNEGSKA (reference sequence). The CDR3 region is CSASTGQGSSYYEQYF. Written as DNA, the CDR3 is TGCAGTGCTAGCACGGGACAGGGCTCGTCTTACTACGAGCAGTACTTC.

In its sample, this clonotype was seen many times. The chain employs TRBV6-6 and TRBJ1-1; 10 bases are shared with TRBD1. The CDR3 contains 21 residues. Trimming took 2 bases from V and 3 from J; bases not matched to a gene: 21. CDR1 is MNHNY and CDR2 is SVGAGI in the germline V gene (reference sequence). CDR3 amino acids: CASSYPAQLPGQGLAHTEAFF. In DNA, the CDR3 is TGTGCCAGCAGTTACCCTGCGCAACTACCGGGACAGGGGTTGGCGCACACTGAAGCTTTCTTT.